Each of the 32 T cell receptor beta chains below was sequenced from the same sample in a study of OX40 agonist ivuxolimab in advanced cancers. This table comes from immunoSEQ multiplex PCR, and its TCRdb copy is limited to in-frame clones, with some not included. The data contain about 13,000 clones, 82% of them singletons. The material was CD4+ or CD8+ T cells sorted from blood, obtained in a trial of the OX40 agonist ivuxolimab. The receptor source for this set is an adult with an advanced solid tumor such as melanoma, head and neck, liver or kidney cancer.

The rearrangement joins TRBV27 to TRBJ2-4; the D is unclear. Germline CDR1 and CDR2: MNHEY and SMNVEV (reference sequence). CDR3 length: 16 amino acids. V lost 5 bases and J lost 0, with 14 bases in between. Here the CDR3 DNA reads TGTGCCAGCAGTCCCGGACCTTATTTAGCCAAAAACATTCAGTACTTC. Protein product: CASSPGPYLAKNIQYF.

The table lists this clone with a count of one. The genes are TRBV30 and TRBJ1-6; 7 nucleotides match TRBD1. This CDR3 has 13 residues. V was clipped by 7 bases and J by 9 bases; unmatched bases: 9. CDR1 is GTSNPN, CDR2 SVGIG, per germline (reference sequence). In nucleotides, the CDR3 is TGTGCCTCCGCTACAGGGGACGGTTCACCCCTCCACTTT. This encodes CASATGDGSPLHF.

The rearrangement links TRBV19 to TRBJ2-7, with D unresolved. The CDR3 loop spans 13 amino acids. Trimming stripped 5 bases from V and 1 base from J, with 9 bases between. The germline V gene encodes CDR1 LNHDA and CDR2 SQIVND (reference sequence). The DNA for the CDR3 is TGTGCCAGTAGTTCGACTCCGTCCTACGAGCAGTACTTC. Protein: CASSSTPSYEQYF. The full variable domain, with the rest looked up from reference TRBV19 and TRBJ2-7, is DGGITQSPKYLFRKEGQNVTLSCEQNLNHDAMYWYRQDPGQGLRLIYYSQIVNDFQKGDIAEGYSVSREKKESFPLTVTSAQKNPTAFYLCASSSTPSYEQYFGPGTRLTVT.

This chain connects TRBV16 to TRBJ2-7; TRBD1 matches at 11 bases. Per the germline V gene, CDR1 is KGHSY and CDR2 is FQNENV. With V trimmed by 4 bases and J by 5 bases, 4 bases remained unmatched. The CDR3 is 14 residues long. The DNA for the CDR3 is TGTGCCAGCAGCCTCGGGACAGGGGGAAACGAGCAGTACTTC. Translated, it gives CASSLGTGGNEQYF.

The chain is built from TRBV9 and TRBJ2-1; possibly TRBD2 for D (7 bases). Germline-derived CDR1 and CDR2 are SGDLS and YYNGEE. The CDR3 runs to 15 residues. With 0 bases removed from V and 4 bases from J, the gap between germline ends came to 11 bases. The CDR3 region has the DNA TGTGCCAGCAGCGTAGTAGGGGGGGCATACAATGAGCAGTTCTTC. Amino acids: CASSVVGGAYNEQFF.

The rearrangement uses TRBV9 and TRBJ2-3; D is possibly TRBD2 (6 bases). The CDR3 is 15 amino acids. Germline V gene data show CDR1 as SGDLS and CDR2 as YYNGEE. Between the trimmed V and J ends, which lost 0 bases and 0 bases, there was a span of 8 bases. The CDR3 DNA sequence: TGTGCCAGCAGCGTAGGGGGAGGTAGCACAGATACGCAGTATTTT. This codes for CASSVGGGSTDTQYF.

The chain is built from TRBV30 and TRBJ2-1; TRBD2 agrees at 10 bases. After removal of 4 bases from V and 2 bases from J, the junction contained 5 bases not matched to a gene. Germline lookup yields CDR1 GTSNPN and CDR2 SVGIG (reference sequence). The CDR3 spans 15 residues. The CDR3: CAWTSGSGAYNEQFF. In nucleotides, the CDR3 is TGTGCCTGGACTAGCGGGAGTGGGGCCTACAATGAGCAGTTCTTC.

The chain has TRBV6-1 and TRBJ1-2, with TRBD1 as a possible D gene (5 bases). Trimming removed 5 bases from V and 8 bases from J, with 12 bases in between. Germline CDR1 and CDR2: MNHNS and SASEGT. This CDR3 has 12 residues. Here the CDR3 reads CASSPGTVGYTF. As DNA, the CDR3 is TGTGCCAGCAGTCCCGGGACGGTCGGCTACACCTTC.

This clone appeared a few times. This CDR3 reads CASSPLVRGIDEKLFF. The DNA for the CDR3 is TGTGCCAGCAGCCCCTTAGTCAGGGGGATTGATGAAAAACTGTTTTTT. This chain links TRBV27 with TRBJ1-4; 7 bases fit TRBD1. CDR1 and CDR2 from the germline V gene are MNHEY and SMNVEV (reference sequence). The CDR3 sequence is 16 residues long. V was clipped by 6 bases and J by 6 bases; unmatched bases: 13.

The gene calls are TRBV19 and TRBJ2-5, with TRBD1 as a possible D gene (6 bases). CDR1 is LNHDA and CDR2 is SQIVND in the germline V gene (reference sequence). V was shortened by 0 bases and J by 0 bases, with 11 bases between the two germline ends. The CDR3 extends over 16 amino acids. This chain's CDR3 is CASSIDRGYHQETQYF. The CDR3 nucleotides read TGTGCCAGTAGTATAGATAGGGGGTACCACCAAGAGACCCAGTACTTC.

V and J are TRBV27 and TRBJ2-1; D not resolved. Germline V CDR1 and CDR2: MNHEY, SMNVEV (reference sequence). Trimming left V 1 base short and J 6 bases short, with 1 base between. CDR3 length: 11 amino acids. The DNA for the CDR3 is TGTGCCAGCAGTTTATTCAATGAGCAGTTCTTC. Its translation is CASSLFNEQFF.

This clone came up once. The chain carries TRBV7-3 and TRBJ2-1; TRBD2 agrees at 14 bases. This CDR3 is built from 18 residues. Germline CDR1 reads SGHTA; CDR2 reads FQGTGA. The V segment lost 1 base and the J segment 8 bases; nucleotides outside the gene matches: 10. CDR3 nucleotide sequence: TGTGCCAGCAGCTTAAGCTCCCTGGGACTAGCGGGAGAGGATGAGCAGTTCTTC. Translation gives CASSLSSLGLAGEDEQFF. Together with reference TRBV7-3 and TRBJ2-1, the CDR3 gives the full variable domain: GAGVSQTPSNKVTEKGKYVELRCDPISGHTALYWYRQSLGQGPEFLIYFQGTGAADDSGLPNDRFFAVRPEGSVSTLKIQRTERGDSAVYLCASSLSSLGLAGEDEQFFGPGTRLTVL.

The J gene is TRBJ1-2, the V gene TRBV4-1; no clear D gene. The CDR3 is made up of 12 amino acids. Germline V gives CDR1 MGHRA, CDR2 YSYEKL. V was shortened by 0 bases and J by 8 bases, with 7 bases between the two germline ends. CDR3 DNA: TGCGCCAGCAGCCAAGAGGGAAGAGGCTACACCTTC. It translates to CASSQEGRGYTF.

This clone appeared once. The rearrangement links TRBV19 to TRBJ2-7, with TRBD2 identical over 7 bases. Germline-derived CDR1 and CDR2 are LNHDA and SQIVND (reference sequence). The CDR3 runs to 14 residues. V lost 6 bases, J lost 3 bases, and 8 bases stayed unmatched. The CDR3 DNA sequence: TGTGCCAGTAGCCCACACGGGGAGGGCTACGAGCAGTACTTC. As protein: CASSPHGEGYEQYF.

The chain is built from TRBV7-8 and TRBJ2-1, with 11 bases identical to TRBD2. The CDR3 length is 18 residues. The junction had 8 bases not matched to a gene; V was cut back by 1 base and J by 3 bases. Germline V gene lookup returns CDR1 SGHVS and CDR2 FQNEAQ. CDR3 loop: CASSLVSGGAGDYNEQFF. CDR3 nucleotide sequence: TGTGCCAGCAGCTTAGTTAGCGGGGGGGCCGGGGACTACAATGAGCAGTTCTTC.

The chain recombines TRBV6-5 with TRBJ1-5; D is possibly TRBD1 (6 bases). The V gene lost 6 bases and the J gene lost 5 bases, with 14 bases spanning the gap. In germline, CDR1 is MNHEY, CDR2 SVGAGI. This CDR3 spans 14 amino acids. The CDR3 sequence is CASRSKGGYQPQHF. The CDR3 DNA reads TGTGCCAGCAGGAGTAAAGGGGGTTATCAGCCCCAGCATTTT.

The rearrangement joins TRBV4-1 to TRBJ1-1; TRBD1 matches 11 bases. The length of the CDR3 is 15 residues. Germline V gives CDR1 MGHRA, CDR2 YSYEKL. With V trimmed by 1 base and J by 4 bases, 2 bases remained unmatched. DNA for the CDR3: TGCGCCAGCAGCCAAGGGACAGGGGGCTTCACTGAAGCTTTCTTT. This translates into CASSQGTGGFTEAFF.

This clone showed up just a few times. The J gene is TRBJ1-2, the V gene TRBV7-3, with 8 bases lining up with TRBD1. Germline values: CDR1 SGHTA, CDR2 FQGTGA. V lost 4 bases, J lost 6 bases, and 10 bases stayed unmatched. The CDR3 has 15 residues. In nucleotides, the CDR3 is TGTGCCAGCAGCTACTCAGGGGGCAATACCGATGGCTACACCTTC. Protein: CASSYSGGNTDGYTF.

The gene calls are TRBV4-1 and TRBJ2-5; 9 nucleotides line up with TRBD1. Germline CDR1 and CDR2: MGHRA and YSYEKL. Germline trimming cut 4 bases from V and 5 bases from J; bases unmatched to any gene: 11. The CDR3 covers 16 residues. Here the CDR3 DNA reads TGCGCCAGCAGCCGAGACGAGGTGGGACAGGGTGAGACCCAGTACTTC. Its translation: CASSRDEVGQGETQYF.

The rearrangement uses TRBV11-1 and TRBJ1-1; D is undetermined. V gave up 5 bases and J gave up 0 bases, with 13 bases separating them. The CDR3 runs to 15 residues. From germline, CDR1 is SGHAT and CDR2 FQDESV (reference sequence). In nucleotides, the CDR3 is TGTGCCAGCAGCCCTAGTAGGGAAATGAACACTGAAGCTTTCTTT. It translates to CASSPSREMNTEAFF.

V is TRBV7-8 and J is TRBJ2-1, with 11 bases identical to TRBD1. V lost 1 base, J lost 0 bases, and 5 bases stayed unmatched. This CDR3 comprises 18 residues. CDR1 SGHVS and CDR2 FQNEAQ come from the germline V gene. CDR3 nucleotide sequence: TGTGCCAGCAGCTTAGTCTTCGGGACAGGGGGCTCCTACAATGAGCAGTTCTTC. Translated: CASSLVFGTGGSYNEQFF.

The V gene is TRBV6-1, the J gene TRBJ2-5, with no clear D. The V gene lost 3 bases and the J gene lost 0 bases, with 8 bases spanning the gap. The CDR3 spans 14 residues. The germline CDR1 and CDR2 sequences are MNHNS and SASEGT. The CDR3 is CASSESKYQETQYF. For the CDR3, the DNA is TGTGCCAGCAGTGAGTCAAAGTACCAAGAGACCCAGTACTTC.

The chain combines TRBV9 with TRBJ1-3; D gene uncertain. The CDR3 is 13 amino acids. The V and J ends lost 1 base and 4 bases respectively, with 6 bases between them. Germline values: CDR1 SGDLS, CDR2 YYNGEE. CDR3 amino acids: CASSVSEGNTIYF. DNA for the CDR3: TGTGCCAGCAGCGTATCAGAAGGAAACACCATATATTTT.

The rearrangement joins TRBV28 to TRBJ2-7; D ambiguous. CDR3 size: 12 residues. Germline CDR1 and CDR2: MDHEN and SYDVKM. The V end was cut by 2 bases, the J end by 2 bases, with 4 bases between. The CDR3 region is CASSLNPYEQYF. In nucleotides, the CDR3 is TGTGCCAGCAGTTTAAACCCCTACGAGCAGTACTTC.

The chain carries TRBV13 and TRBJ2-7; TRBD1 is a possible D gene (6 bases). V was cut by 1 base and J by 2 bases, with 12 bases left in between. CDR1 is PRHDT, CDR2 FYEKMQ, per germline (reference sequence). This CDR3 has 15 amino acids. The CDR3 sequence is CASSLVQGTTYEQYF. The CDR3 DNA follows: TGTGCCAGCAGCTTAGTACAGGGCACTACCTACGAGCAGTACTTC. The variable domain in full, with the rest retrieved from reference TRBV13 and TRBJ2-7, is AAGVIQSPRHLIKEKRETATLKCYPIPRHDTVYWYQQGPGQDPQFLISFYEKMQSDKGSIPDRFSAQQFSDYHSELNMSSLELGDSALYFCASSLVQGTTYEQYFGPGTRLTVT.

This chain uses TRBV6-5 with TRBJ2-1; D assignment may be TRBD1 or TRBD2 (5 bases each). V gave up 6 bases and J gave up 3 bases, with 12 bases separating them. Germline loops: CDR1 MNHEY, CDR2 SVGAGI. The CDR3 covers 14 residues. CDR3 in DNA: TGTGCCAGCAGACCCGGGACCAACTACAATGAGCAGTTCTTC. This translates into CASRPGTNYNEQFF.

V is TRBV15 and J is TRBJ2-5; D uncertain. Trimming took 6 bases from V and 1 from J, leaving 9 bases between them. The CDR3 totals 13 residues. Germline CDR1 reads LNHNV; CDR2 reads YYDKDF (reference sequence). This CDR3 reads CATRSDLQETQYF. CDR3 DNA: TGTGCCACCAGATCGGACCTCCAAGAGACCCAGTACTTC.

This chain links TRBV29-1 with TRBJ2-5; 7 bases align to TRBD1. CDR3 length: 17 amino acids. J was trimmed by 5 bases and V by 0 bases; bases with no gene match: 15. Germline CDR1 is SQVTM and CDR2 is ANQGSEA. In nucleotides, the CDR3 is TGCAGCGTTGAAGATTGGGCACAGGGGTTAGAGAAGGAGACCCAGTACTTC. This sequence encodes CSVEDWAQGLEKETQYF.

The CDR3 protein is CASSFLAATTEAFF. Written as DNA, the CDR3 is TGTGCCAGCAGTTTCCTCGCCGCCACTACTGAAGCTTTCTTT. The chain has TRBV27 and TRBJ1-1; D unclear. The CDR3 loop spans 14 amino acids. Trimming shortened V by 3 bases and J by 5 bases, and 13 bases separated the two germline ends. Germline V CDR1 and CDR2: MNHEY, SMNVEV (reference sequence).

The chain's CDR3 is CASSTGLGDTGELFF. CDR3 nucleotides: TGTGCCAGCAGCACCGGGTTAGGGGACACCGGGGAGCTGTTTTTT. The V gene is TRBV7-2, the J gene TRBJ2-2; weak D call: TRBD1 (5 bases). V dropped 5 bases and J dropped 3 bases, with 13 bases sitting between them. The CDR3 consists of 15 residues. Germline V gene lookup returns CDR1 SGHTA and CDR2 FQGNSA.

The chain couples TRBV7-9 to TRBJ1-1; D is ambiguous. CDR1 is SEHNR, CDR2 FQNEAQ, per germline (reference sequence). The CDR3 sequence is 15 residues long. V was cut by 2 bases and J by 8 bases, with 18 bases left in between. The CDR3 DNA reads as TGTGCCAGCAGCTTAACCGTGAGTCGGAAACTGGAAGCTTTCTTT. Protein sequence: CASSLTVSRKLEAFF. The whole variable domain, filled in from reference TRBV7-9 and TRBJ1-1, reads DTGVSQNPRHKITKRGQNVTFRCDPISEHNRLYWYRQTLGQGPEFLTYFQNEAQLEKSRLLSDRFSAERPKGSFSTLEIQRTEQGDSAMYLCASSLTVSRKLEAFFGQGTRLTVV.

The J gene is TRBJ1-2, the V gene TRBV6-5; tentatively, D is TRBD1 (5 bases). CDR3 length: 15 amino acids. Germline V gives CDR1 MNHEY, CDR2 SVGAGI. V lost 2 bases to trimming and J lost 2 bases, with 12 bases between them. CDR3 sequence: CASSYGWGKNYGYTF. The CDR3 nucleotides read TGTGCCAGCAGTTACGGTTGGGGGAAGAACTATGGCTACACCTTC.